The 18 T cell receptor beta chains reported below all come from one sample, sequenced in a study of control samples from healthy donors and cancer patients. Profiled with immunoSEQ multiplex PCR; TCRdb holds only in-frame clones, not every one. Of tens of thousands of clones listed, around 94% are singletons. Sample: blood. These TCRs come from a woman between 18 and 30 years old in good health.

The CDR3 protein is CASSPGKGNTGELFF. The CDR3 nucleotides read TGTGCCAGCAGTCCCGGAAAGGGGAACACCGGGGAGCTGTTTTTT. V gene TRBV25-1 combines with J gene TRBJ2-2; D is undetermined. CDR3 length equals 15 residues. The V end lost 5 bases, the J end lost 1 base, and 11 bases lay between the germline ends. CDR1 MGHDK and CDR2 SYGVNS come from the germline V gene.

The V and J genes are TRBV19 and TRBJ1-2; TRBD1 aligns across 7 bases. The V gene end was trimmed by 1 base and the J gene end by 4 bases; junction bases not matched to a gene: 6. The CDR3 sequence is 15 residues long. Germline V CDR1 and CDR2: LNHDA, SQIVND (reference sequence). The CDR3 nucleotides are TGTGCCAGTAGTATAGGAAGGACAGGACTCTATGGCTACACCTTC. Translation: CASSIGRTGLYGYTF.

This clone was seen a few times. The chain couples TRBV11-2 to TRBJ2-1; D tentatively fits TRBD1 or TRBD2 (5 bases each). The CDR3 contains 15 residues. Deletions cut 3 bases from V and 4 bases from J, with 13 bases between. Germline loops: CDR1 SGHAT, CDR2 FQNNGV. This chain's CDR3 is CASSFGDRQYNEQFF. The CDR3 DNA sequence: TGTGCCAGCAGCTTCGGGGACCGGCAGTACAATGAGCAGTTCTTC. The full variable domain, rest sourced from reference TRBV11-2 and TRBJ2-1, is EAGVAQSPRYKIIEKRQSVAFWCNPISGHATLYWYQQILGQGPKLLIQFQNNGVVDDSQLPKDRFSAERLKGVDSTLKIQPAKLEDSAVYLCASSFGDRQYNEQFFGPGTRLTVL.

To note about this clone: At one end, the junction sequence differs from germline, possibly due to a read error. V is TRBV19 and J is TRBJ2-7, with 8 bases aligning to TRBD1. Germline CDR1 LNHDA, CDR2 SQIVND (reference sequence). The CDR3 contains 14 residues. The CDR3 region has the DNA TGTGCCAGTAGTCTGAGTCCCGGGACAGGTCCGGCGGACTTC. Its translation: CASSLSPGTGPADF.

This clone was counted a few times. Here the CDR3 DNA reads TGTGCCAGCAGCCCTGGCGGGCTAGCGGGGGGGCGGAACTACGAGCAGTACTTC. Amino acid sequence: CASSPGGLAGGRNYEQYF. The genes are TRBV11-2 and TRBJ2-7, with 12 bases that match TRBD2. The CDR3 is 18 amino acids. The J segment lost 3 bases and the V segment lost 5 bases, leaving 14 bases of the junction unmatched. In germline, CDR1 is SGHAT, CDR2 FQNNGV. Drawing the rest from reference TRBV11-2 and TRBJ2-7, the complete variable domain is EAGVAQSPRYKIIEKRQSVAFWCNPISGHATLYWYQQILGQGPKLLIQFQNNGVVDDSQLPKDRFSAERLKGVDSTLKIQPAKLEDSAVYLCASSPGGLAGGRNYEQYFGPGTRLTVT.

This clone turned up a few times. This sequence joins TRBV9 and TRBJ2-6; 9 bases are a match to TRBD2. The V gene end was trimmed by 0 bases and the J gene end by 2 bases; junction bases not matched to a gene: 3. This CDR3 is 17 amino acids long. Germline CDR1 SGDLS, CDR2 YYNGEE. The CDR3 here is CASSVAPSGAGANVLTF. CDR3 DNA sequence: TGTGCCAGCAGCGTAGCTCCTAGCGGGGCTGGGGCCAACGTCCTGACTTTC.

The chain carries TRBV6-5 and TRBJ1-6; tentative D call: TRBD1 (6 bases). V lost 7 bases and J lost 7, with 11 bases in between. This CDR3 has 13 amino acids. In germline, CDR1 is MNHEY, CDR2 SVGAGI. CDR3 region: CASKHRENSPLHF. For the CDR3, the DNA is TGTGCCAGCAAACACAGGGAAAATTCACCCCTCCACTTT.

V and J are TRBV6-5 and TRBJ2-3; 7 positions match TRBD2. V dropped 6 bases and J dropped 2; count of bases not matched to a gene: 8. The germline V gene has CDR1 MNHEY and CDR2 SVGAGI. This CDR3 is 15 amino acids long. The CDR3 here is CASSLRDYDTDTQYF. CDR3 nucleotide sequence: TGTGCCAGCAGCCTCCGGGACTATGACACAGATACGCAGTATTTT.

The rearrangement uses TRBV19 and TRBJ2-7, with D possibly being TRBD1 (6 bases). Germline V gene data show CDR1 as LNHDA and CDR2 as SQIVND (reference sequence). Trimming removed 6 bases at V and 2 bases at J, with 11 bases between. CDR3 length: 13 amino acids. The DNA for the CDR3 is TGTGCCAGTAGCCAGACAGGCCCCTACGAGCAGTACTTC. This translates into CASSQTGPYEQYF.

The CDR3 sequence is CASSLSSPTGRVGKWETQYF. The CDR3 bases are TGTGCCAGCAGTTTATCGAGCCCGACAGGAAGAGTCGGGAAATGGGAGACCCAGTACTTC. J is TRBJ2-5 and V is TRBV27, with D tentatively TRBD1 (6 bases). The V gene's germline CDR1 is MNHEY and CDR2 SMNVEV (reference sequence). This CDR3 region has 20 residues. The V and J ends lost 0 bases and 5 bases respectively, with 28 bases between them.

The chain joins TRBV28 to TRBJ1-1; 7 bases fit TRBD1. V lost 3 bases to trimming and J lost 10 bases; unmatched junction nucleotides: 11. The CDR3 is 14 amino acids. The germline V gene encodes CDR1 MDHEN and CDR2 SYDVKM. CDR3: CASSLSDRARRAFF. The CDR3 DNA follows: TGTGCCAGCAGTTTGAGTGACAGGGCACGGCGAGCTTTCTTT.

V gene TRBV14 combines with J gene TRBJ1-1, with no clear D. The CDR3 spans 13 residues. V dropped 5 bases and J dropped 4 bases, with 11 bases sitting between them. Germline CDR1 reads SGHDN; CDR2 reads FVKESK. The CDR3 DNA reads TGTGCCAGCAGCGAGTTGAAGTCCACTGAAGCTTTCTTT. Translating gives CASSELKSTEAFF.

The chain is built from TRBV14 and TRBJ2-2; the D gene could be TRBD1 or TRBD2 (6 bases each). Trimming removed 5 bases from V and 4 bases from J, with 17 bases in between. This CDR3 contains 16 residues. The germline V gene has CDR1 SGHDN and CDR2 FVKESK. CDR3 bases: TGTGCCAGCAGCGATCGGAGGGGGATTGTCACCGGGGAGCTGTTTTTT. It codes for CASSDRRGIVTGELFF. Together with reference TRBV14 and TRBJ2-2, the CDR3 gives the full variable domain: EAGVTQFPSHSVIEKGQTVTLRCDPISGHDNLYWYRRVMGKEIKFLLHFVKESKQDESGMPNNRFLAERTGGTYSTLKVQPAELEDSGVYFCASSDRRGIVTGELFFGEGSRLTVL.

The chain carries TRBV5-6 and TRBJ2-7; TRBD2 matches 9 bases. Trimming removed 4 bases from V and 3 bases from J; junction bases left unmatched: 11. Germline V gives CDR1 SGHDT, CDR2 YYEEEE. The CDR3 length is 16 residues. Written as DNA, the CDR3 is TGTGCCAGCAGCCTGATAGCGGGGGTTGTACTCTACGAGCAGTACTTC. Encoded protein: CASSLIAGVVLYEQYF.

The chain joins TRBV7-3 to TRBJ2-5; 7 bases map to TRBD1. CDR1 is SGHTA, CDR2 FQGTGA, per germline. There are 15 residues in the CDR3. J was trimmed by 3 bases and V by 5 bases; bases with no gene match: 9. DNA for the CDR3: TGTGCCAGCAGCAGTACAGGGGCCCCTGAAGAGACCCAGTACTTC. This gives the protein CASSSTGAPEETQYF.

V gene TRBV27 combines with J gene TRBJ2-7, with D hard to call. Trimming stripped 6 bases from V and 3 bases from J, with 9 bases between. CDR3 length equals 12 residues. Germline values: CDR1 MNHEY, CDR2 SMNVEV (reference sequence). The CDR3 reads CASRNPFYEQYF. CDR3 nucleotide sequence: TGTGCCAGCAGGAATCCGTTCTACGAGCAGTACTTC.

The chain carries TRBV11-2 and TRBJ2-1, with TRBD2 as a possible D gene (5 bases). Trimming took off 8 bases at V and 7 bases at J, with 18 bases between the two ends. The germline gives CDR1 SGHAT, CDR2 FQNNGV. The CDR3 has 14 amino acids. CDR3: CASRHLRARNEQFF. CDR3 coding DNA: TGTGCCAGCCGCCATTTGAGGGCTAGGAATGAGCAGTTCTTC.

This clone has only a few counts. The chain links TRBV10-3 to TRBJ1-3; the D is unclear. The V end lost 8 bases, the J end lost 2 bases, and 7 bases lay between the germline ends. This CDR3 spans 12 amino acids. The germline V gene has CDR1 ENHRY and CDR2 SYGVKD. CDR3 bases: TGTGCCATCGGGGATGCTGGAAACACCATATATTTT. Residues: CAIGDAGNTIYF.